A selection of T cell receptor beta chains follows, all from one sample in a study of T-cell memory formation after mild COVID-19. TCRdb re-called the 5' RACE reads through MiXCR, storing one row per CDR3 protein. The data contain 350,000 to 450,000 distinct CDR3 sequences, 20% of them seen just once; the ten biggest clones take up about 8.1%. Sequencing used PBMCs or a T cell subset sorted from them (not recorded which). The receptors come from an adult woman who had mild COVID-19 (a few samples of this study predate the infection). Cell type and time point are not known. Both conserved end residues are part of each CDR3. A D gene is named only where the DNA matches it firmly. Some rows have no size entry. The others give once, few or many, or a class for an expanded clone.

size: NA; V: TRBV7-9; J: TRBJ2-7; D: NA; DNA: TGTGCCAGCAGCTCCCGGGCTTCCTACGAGCAGTACTTC; CDR3: CASSSRASYEQYF
size: few; V: TRBV5-1; J: TRBJ1-1; D: TRBD1; DNA: TGCGCCAGCAGCTGGACAGGGCCGAACACTGAAGCTTTCTTT; CDR3: CASSWTGPNTEAFF
size: NA; V: TRBV6-1; J: TRBJ1-6; D: NA; DNA: TGTGCCAGCAGTGCGGGGACGGCTGATAATTCACCCCTCCACTTT; CDR3: CASSAGTADNSPLHF
size: NA; V: TRBV3-1; J: TRBJ2-1; D: TRBD2; DNA: TGTGCCAGCAGCCCTCGGACTAGGGGTGAGCAGTTCTTC; CDR3: CASSPRTRGEQFF
size: few; V: TRBV6-1; J: TRBJ2-7; D: TRBD1; DNA: TGTGCCAGCAGAGCGGGACAGGGGACCTACTCCTACGAGCAGTACTTC; CDR3: CASRAGQGTYSYEQYF
size: few; V: TRBV5-1; J: TRBJ2-3; D: NA; DNA: TGCGCCAGCAGCTTGAACAGGGTGGATACGCAGTATTTT; CDR3: CASSLNRVDTQYF
size: few; V: TRBV7-9; J: TRBJ2-3; D: NA; DNA: TGTGCCAGCAGCCCCCTCGGGACTTTCTATACGCAGTATTTT; CDR3: CASSPLGTFYTQYF
size: NA; V: TRBV29-1; J: TRBJ2-7; D: NA; DNA: TGCAGCGTATCGGGACTGAGGGGCGAGCAGTACTTC; CDR3: CSVSGLRGEQYF
size: NA; V: TRBV6-5; J: TRBJ2-3; D: TRBD2; DNA: TGTGCCAGCAGTTACTCTTTGACTAGCGGGGGGGCAGATACGCAGTATTTT; CDR3: CASSYSLTSGGADTQYF
size: NA; V: TRBV3-1; J: TRBJ2-2; D: NA; DNA: TGTGCCAGCAGCCAAGCCCGACTAGTGAACACCGGGGAGCTGTTTTTT; CDR3: CASSQARLVNTGELFF
size: NA; V: TRBV20-1; J: TRBJ1-2; D: TRBD1; DNA: TGCAGTGCTAGAGTCCGGGACAGGCGTATTCCGAACTATGGCTACACCTTC; CDR3: CSARVRDRRIPNYGYTF
size: NA; V: TRBV18; J: TRBJ2-5; D: TRBD2; DNA: TGTGCCAGCTCACCACGGGAGGGCAGGATCCAAGAGACCCAGTACTTC; CDR3: CASSPREGRIQETQYF
size: NA; V: TRBV6-1; J: TRBJ2-1; D: TRBD2; DNA: TGTGCCAGCAGTGAATATGAGACTAGCGGTGAGCAGTTCTTC; CDR3: CASSEYETSGEQFF
size: NA; V: TRBV6-5; J: TRBJ1-1; D: NA; DNA: TGTGCCAGCAGTTTAACACCTATCGGGATGAACACTGAAGCTTTCTTT; CDR3: CASSLTPIGMNTEAFF
size: many; V: TRBV7-2; J: TRBJ2-1; D: TRBD2; DNA: TGTGCCAGCAGCGCCACTAGCGGGGGGCTCTACAATGAGCAGTTCTTC; CDR3: CASSATSGGLYNEQFF
size: NA; V: TRBV6-1; J: TRBJ2-1; D: TRBD2; DNA: TGTGCCAGCAGTGAAGGGCTAGCGGACAATGAGCAGTTCTTC; CDR3: CASSEGLADNEQFF